This record covers a single T cell receptor beta chain. The antigen remains undetermined. The record originates from a study of cytomegalovirus exposure and HLA in healthy donors. Findings and caveats of the study: One variant, a missense change in DCLRE1C, was linked in a later analysis to TCR beta V- and J-gene trimming. In a later analysis, common viral pathogens appeared linked to several of the most significant clusters.

V dropped 4 bases and J dropped 5; count of bases not matched to a gene: 8. The CDR3 extends over 14 amino acids. Germline-derived CDR1 and CDR2 are SGDLS and YYNGEE. Researchers ran the PCR with 60 Vbeta and 13 Jbeta primers. Sequencing used immunoSEQ multiplex PCR; TCRdb keeps in-frame clones, though not all of them. This sample has about 200,000 clones, with around 79% found just once. The chain joins TRBV9 to TRBJ2-5; 7 bases align to TRBD1. This TCR was sampled from a male donor in good health and CMV-seropositive. Sequencing input: PBMCs. The CDR3 bases are TGTGCCAGCAGCCCAACAACAGGGGTGGAGACCCAGTACTTC. This encodes CASSPTTGVETQYF.